A selection of T cell receptor beta chains follows, all from one sample in a study of response to subunit inactivated influenza vaccine. TCRdb analysed the RT-PCR reads with MiXCR anew, one entry per CDR3 protein. The profile shows around 200,000 distinct CDR3 sequences, under 15% of them singletons. The source was CD8+ T cells sorted from PBMCs, collected 5 to 6 days after vaccination. The receptor source for this set is a man between 50 and 59 years old who received an inactivated influenza vaccine. Both conserved end residues are part of each CDR3. A D gene is named only where the DNA matches it firmly. Expanded clones are given a class, and other clones once, few, many or no size at all.

j_gene | abundance | v_gene | d_gene | CDR3nt | CDR3aa
TRBJ1-4 | few | TRBV7-2 | NA | TGTGCCAGCAGTTGGACCCTGGGGAGGAATGAAAAACTGTTTTTT | CASSWTLGRNEKLFF
TRBJ2-6 | NA | TRBV16 | TRBD1 | TGTGCCAGCAGCGGAGGACAGGGGGGGGCCAACGTCCTGACTTTC | CASSGGQGGANVLTF
TRBJ2-7 | few | TRBV5-6 | TRBD1 | TGTGCCAGCAGCACGGGGACAGGGAACGAGCAGTACTTC | CASSTGTGNEQYF
TRBJ2-5 | NA | TRBV20-1 | NA | TGCAGTGCTAGAGATATACAGGGTATTGCAGAGACCCAGTACTTC | CSARDIQGIAETQYF
TRBJ1-2 | few | TRBV11-2 | NA | TGTGCCAGCAGCTTAGATTCAAGACGCTACACCTTC | CASSLDSRRYTF
TRBJ2-5 | NA | TRBV5-6 | NA | TGTGCCAGCAGCTTGGCAGGTAGGACTCAAGAGACCCAGTACTTC | CASSLAGRTQETQYF
TRBJ2-1 | few | TRBV7-8 | NA | TGTGCCAGCATTCCCGGAAAATACAATGAGCAGTTCTTC | CASIPGKYNEQFF
TRBJ2-5 | NA | TRBV9 | TRBD2 | TGTGCCAGCAGCGAAGGACTAGCGAACCAAGAGACCCAGTACTTC | CASSEGLANQETQYF
TRBJ2-5 | NA | TRBV6-1 | TRBD1 | TGTGCCAGCAGCACCCCGACAGGGGACGGGGTCGAGACCCAGTACTTC | CASSTPTGDGVETQYF
TRBJ2-1 | many | TRBV12-3/TRBV12-4 | NA | TGTGCCAGCAGTTTCTCACAGCCTTTCAATGAGCAGTTCTTC | CASSFSQPFNEQFF
TRBJ2-7 | many | TRBV9 | TRBD2 | TGTGCCAGCAGCCCGACGGGGGCGGGAGGAAGCTCCTACGAGCAGTACTTC | CASSPTGAGGSSYEQYF
TRBJ2-4 | NA | TRBV6-5 | NA | TGTGCCAGCAGCCCAACAGGGAACATTCAGTACTTC | CASSPTGNIQYF
TRBJ2-7 | NA | TRBV14 | TRBD2 | TGTGCCAGCAGCCAAGAGCGGGAGGGCCCTCCGTACGAGCAGTACTTC | CASSQEREGPPYEQYF
TRBJ2-3 | NA | TRBV19 | NA | TGTGCCAGCCGAGACAGCTACACAGATACGCAGTATTTT | CASRDSYTDTQYF
TRBJ2-3 | few | TRBV4-3 | TRBD2 | TGCGCCAGCAGCCAAGACGGGAATAGCGGGAGAAATACGCAGTATTTT | CASSQDGNSGRNTQYF
TRBJ2-1 | few | TRBV7-9 | TRBD2 | TGTGCCAGCAACTCGGGGGGGATCGACAATGAGCAGTTCTTC | CASNSGGIDNEQFF
TRBJ2-5 | NA | TRBV5-6 | NA | TGTGCCAGCCGACAAGAAACAGGGATTTTTCGAGAAGAGACCCAGTACTTC | CASRQETGIFREETQYF